These 7 T cell receptor beta chains originate from one sample sequenced in a study of memory CD4+ T cells and cytomegalovirus serostatus. Single viable CD3+CD4+CD8-CD45RO+ cells were sorted as the memory CD4+ T cells. Profiling relied on immunoSEQ multiplex PCR, and the TCRdb table lists in-frame clones only, not all of them. This table holds 80,000 or so clones, 78% found once. What was sequenced was memory CD4+ T cells from blood. The receptors were sampled from an adult in good health and CMV-seropositive.

About this clone itself: Other DNA sequences in the same sample also yield this CDR3. The V and J genes are TRBV11-3 and TRBJ2-3; 11 nucleotides agree with TRBD2. Germline V gives CDR1 SGHNT, CDR2 YENEEA. With V trimmed by 6 bases and J by 1 base, 6 bases remained unmatched. This CDR3 spans 16 amino acids. Here the CDR3 DNA reads TGTGCCAGCAGTCCAGGGACTAGCGGCCGCACAGATACGCAGTATTTT. Amino acids: CASSPGTSGRTDTQYF.

This chain joins TRBV5-6 and TRBJ1-3; D gene uncertain. The germline V gene has CDR1 SGHDT and CDR2 YYEEEE. This CDR3 contains 16 residues. Deletions cut 0 bases from V and 0 bases from J, with 10 bases between. Here the CDR3 DNA reads TGTGCCAGCAGCTTGGGGGGAAGGGCCTCTGGAAACACCATATATTTT. Its protein is CASSLGGRASGNTIYF.

This rearrangement joins TRBV5-5 to TRBJ1-2; D gene uncertain. CDR3 length equals 16 residues. Trimming took off 1 base at V and 0 bases at J, with 13 bases between the two ends. The germline V gene encodes CDR1 SGHKS and CDR2 YYEKEE (reference sequence). The CDR3 DNA follows: TGTGCCAGCAGCTTGTTGTCGGGGTTCGCTAACTATGGCTACACCTTC. Amino acids: CASSLLSGFANYGYTF.

The CDR3 sequence: CASSTDSYEQYF. The CDR3, as DNA: TGTGCCTCATCGACAGACTCCTACGAGCAGTACTTC. This chain uses TRBV30 with TRBJ2-7; possible D gene TRBD1, 5 bases. Germline CDR1 and CDR2: GTSNPN and SVGIG (reference sequence). V lost 7 bases, J lost 0 bases, and 10 bases lay in between. The CDR3 runs 12 residues.

The chain is built from TRBV29-1 and TRBJ2-7; 10 bases fit TRBD1. Germline V CDR1 and CDR2: SQVTM, ANQGSEA. The CDR3 extends over 13 amino acids. After removal of 6 bases from V and 4 bases from J, the junction contained 6 bases not matched to a gene. The CDR3 here is CSVPGTGAYEQYF. CDR3 DNA sequence: TGCAGCGTCCCCGGGACAGGGGCTTACGAGCAGTACTTC.

The genes are TRBV14 and TRBJ2-3; D perhaps matches TRBD2 (6 bases). CDR3 length: 17 residues. V lost 1 base to trimming and J lost 2 bases, with 16 bases between them. Looked up from germline, CDR1 is SGHDN and CDR2 is FVKESK. CDR3 amino acids: CASSQAMSLDYTDTQYF. The CDR3 coding sequence is TGTGCCAGCAGCCAAGCTATGTCCCTGGACTACACAGATACGCAGTATTTT. Supplemented by reference TRBV14 and TRBJ2-3, the full variable domain reads EAGVTQFPSHSVIEKGQTVTLRCDPISGHDNLYWYRRVMGKEIKFLLHFVKESKQDESGMPNNRFLAERTGGTYSTLKVQPAELEDSGVYFCASSQAMSLDYTDTQYFGPGTRLTVL.

This chain links TRBV28 with TRBJ1-1; perhaps TRBD1 as D (6 bases). The CDR3 sequence is 14 residues long. V was shortened by 2 bases and J by 7 bases, with 14 bases between the two germline ends. Germline loops: CDR1 MDHEN, CDR2 SYDVKM. This chain's CDR3 is CASSLGRGLGEAFF. CDR3 in DNA: TGTGCCAGCAGTTTAGGCCGGGGGCTTGGTGAAGCTTTCTTT.